A single T cell receptor beta chain is shown here with its context. Its antigen remains unidentified. CD45RO-negative CD8 cells positively selected for CCR7 made up the naive population, which excluded terminally differentiated effector memory CD45RA+ cells. Assay used: immunoSEQ multiplex PCR; TCRdb lists only in-frame clones, some missing. The data show about 650,000 clones, 95% to 96% seen once. The source of the sample is a study of shared clonotypes between healthy human individuals. Notes on the study in general: Four donors had roughly 5% of their naive CD4 clonotypes in common.

Germline CDR1 MGHRA, CDR2 YSYEKL. With V trimmed by 3 bases and J by 7 bases, 9 bases remained unmatched. The CDR3 runs 16 residues. The sample taken for sequencing was naive CD8+ T cells sorted from blood. The rearrangement joins TRBV4-1 to TRBJ2-7, with TRBD2 matching 13 bases. The TCR originated in a woman aged 25-40 years in good health. The CDR3 region has the DNA TGCGCCAGCAGCCATCCTCGACTAGCGGGAGGTGGTGAGCAGTACTTC. It translates to CASSHPRLAGGGEQYF.